The subject of this entry is one TCR beta chain. Germline lookup yields CDR1 LGHNA and CDR2 YSLEER. Trimming cost V 1 base and J 4 bases; bases outside gene matches: 3. The CDR3 covers 14 residues. The data belong to a study of cytomegalovirus exposure and HLA in healthy donors. 13 Jbeta primers and 60 Vbeta primers were used for the PCR. The method was immunoSEQ multiplex PCR; TCRdb's version includes in-frame clones alone and lacks a portion of them. Counted here are 140,000 to 150,000 clones, 75% to 90% occurring once; the ten biggest clones make up 2.5% to 3.5%. This sequence was found in a woman aged 25-40 years in good health and CMV-seronegative. The chain recombines TRBV4-3 with TRBJ1-2; the match to TRBD1 covers 7 bases. Sequencing was performed on PBMCs. Written as DNA, the CDR3 is TGCGCCAGCAGCCAAGTGGCAGGGGGCTATGGCTACACCTTC. Amino acid sequence: CASSQVAGGYGYTF.